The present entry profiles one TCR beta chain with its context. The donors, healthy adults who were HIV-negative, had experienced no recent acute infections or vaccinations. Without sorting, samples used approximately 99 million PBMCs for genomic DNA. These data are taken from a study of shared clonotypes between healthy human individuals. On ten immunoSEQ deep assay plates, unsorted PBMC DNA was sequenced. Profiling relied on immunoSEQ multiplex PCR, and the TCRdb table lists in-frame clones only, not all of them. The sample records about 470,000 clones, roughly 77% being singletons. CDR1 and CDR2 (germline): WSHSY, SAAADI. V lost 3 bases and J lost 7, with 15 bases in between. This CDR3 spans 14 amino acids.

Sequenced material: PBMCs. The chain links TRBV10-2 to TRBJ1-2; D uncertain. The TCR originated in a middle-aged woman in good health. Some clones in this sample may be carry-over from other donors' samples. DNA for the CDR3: TGCGCCAGCAGTGAAAGTGGGATAACGCGTGGCTACACCTTC. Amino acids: CASSESGITRGYTF.